These T cell receptor beta chains were read from a single sample in a study of T cell changes during pregnancy in multiple sclerosis. Measured with immunoSEQ multiplex PCR; TCRdb has only the in-frame clones, and not every one. The sample comprises 90,000 to 95,000 clones, 90% to 95% of which are singletons, and less than 2.5% rests with the top ten. This material consisted of peripheral blood, taken in the third trimester of pregnancy. The receptors were sampled from a female donor with multiple sclerosis, enrolled in a pregnancy study. CDR3s include the opening cysteine and the closing phenylalanine or tryptophan. Each record gives: V gene, J gene, CDR3 protein.

V gene: TRBV11-3
J gene: TRBJ2-2
CDR3 protein: CASSLGFSGTGELFF

V gene: TRBV25-1
J gene: TRBJ2-7
CDR3 protein: CASSSAGPGEQYF

V gene: TRBV18
J gene: TRBJ2-1
CDR3 protein: CASSPLVTSGPFEQFF

V gene: TRBV5-6
J gene: TRBJ1-6
CDR3 protein: CASSFGTDNSPLHF

V gene: TRBV7-2
J gene: TRBJ2-7
CDR3 protein: CASSSRSTSGRKLGEQYF

V gene: TRBV4-2
J gene: TRBJ2-5
CDR3 protein: CASSPEAVRGAQYF

V gene: TRBV29-1
J gene: TRBJ2-7
CDR3 protein: CSVEGRDRPYEQYF

V gene: TRBV30
J gene: TRBJ1-4
CDR3 protein: CARNGGENEKLFF

V gene: TRBV29-1
J gene: TRBJ1-4
CDR3 protein: CSVEEAEKLFF

V gene: TRBV2
J gene: TRBJ2-5
CDR3 protein: CASSDGRGETQYF

V gene: TRBV6-1
J gene: TRBJ2-7
CDR3 protein: CASRRGAGGRYEQYF

V gene: TRBV10-3
J gene: TRBJ1-2
CDR3 protein: CAISEGTGYGYTF

V gene: TRBV29-1
J gene: TRBJ1-1
CDR3 protein: CSTHGGTEAFF

V gene: TRBV15
J gene: TRBJ2-7
CDR3 protein: CATSIYRGTAEQYF

V gene: TRBV9
J gene: TRBJ1-4
CDR3 protein: CASSVVPGGANEKLFF

V gene: TRBV5-8
J gene: TRBJ2-2
CDR3 protein: CASSLGETGARTGELFF

V gene: TRBV28
J gene: TRBJ1-1
CDR3 protein: CASSTGTTEAFF

V gene: TRBV6-5
J gene: TRBJ1-5
CDR3 protein: CASSTARDNQPQHF

V gene: TRBV9
J gene: TRBJ2-7
CDR3 protein: CASSDHWRGYEQYF

V gene: TRBV28
J gene: TRBJ1-3
CDR3 protein: CASSLLVRAGNTIYF

V gene: TRBV7-8
J gene: TRBJ2-7
CDR3 protein: CASSSQLGQSSYEQYF

V gene: TRBV6-4
J gene: TRBJ2-2
CDR3 protein: CASSDSAGYTGELFF